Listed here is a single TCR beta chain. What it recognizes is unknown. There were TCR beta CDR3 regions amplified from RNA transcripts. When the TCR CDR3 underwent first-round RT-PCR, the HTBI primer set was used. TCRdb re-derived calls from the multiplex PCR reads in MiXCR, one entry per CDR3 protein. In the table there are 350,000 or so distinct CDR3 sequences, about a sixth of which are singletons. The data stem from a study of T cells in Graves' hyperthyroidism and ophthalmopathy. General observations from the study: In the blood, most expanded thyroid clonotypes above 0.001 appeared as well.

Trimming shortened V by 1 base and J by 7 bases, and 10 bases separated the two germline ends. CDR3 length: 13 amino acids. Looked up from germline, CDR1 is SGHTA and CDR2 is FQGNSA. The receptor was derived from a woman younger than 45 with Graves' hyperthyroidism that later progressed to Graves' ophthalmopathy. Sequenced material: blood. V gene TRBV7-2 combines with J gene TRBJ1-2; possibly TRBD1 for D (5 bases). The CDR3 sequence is CASSLGRETGYTF. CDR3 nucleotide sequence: TGTGCCAGCAGCTTAGGCAGGGAGACTGGCTACACCTTC.